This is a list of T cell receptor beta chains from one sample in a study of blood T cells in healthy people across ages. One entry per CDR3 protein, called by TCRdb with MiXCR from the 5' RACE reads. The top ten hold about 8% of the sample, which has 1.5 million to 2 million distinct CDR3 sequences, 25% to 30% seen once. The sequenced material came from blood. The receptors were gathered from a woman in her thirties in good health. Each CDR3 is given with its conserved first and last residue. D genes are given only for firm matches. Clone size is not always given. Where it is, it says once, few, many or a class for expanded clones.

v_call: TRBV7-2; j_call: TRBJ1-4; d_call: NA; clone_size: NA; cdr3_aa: CASRSGSNEKLFF; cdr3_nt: TGTGCCAGCAGGTCGGGGTCTAATGAAAAACTGTTTTTT
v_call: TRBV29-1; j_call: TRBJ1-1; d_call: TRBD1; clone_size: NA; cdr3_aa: CSAVKDRRWDTEAFF; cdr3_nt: TGCAGCGCCGTAAAGGACAGGCGGTGGGACACTGAAGCTTTCTTT
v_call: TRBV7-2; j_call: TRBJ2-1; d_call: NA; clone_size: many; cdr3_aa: CASSFDPGRDEQFF; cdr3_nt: TGTGCCAGCAGCTTTGATCCGGGAAGGGATGAGCAGTTCTTC
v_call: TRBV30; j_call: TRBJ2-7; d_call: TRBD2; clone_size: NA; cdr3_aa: CAHRGGTYEQYF; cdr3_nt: TGTGCCCATCGGGGGGGGACCTACGAGCAGTACTTC
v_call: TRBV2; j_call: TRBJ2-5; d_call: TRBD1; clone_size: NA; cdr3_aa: CASHLTGEETQYF; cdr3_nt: TGTGCCAGCCACCTGACAGGGGAGGAGACCCAGTACTTC
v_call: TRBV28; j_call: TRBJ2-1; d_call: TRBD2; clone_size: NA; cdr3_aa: CASSPPGTSGRDEQFF; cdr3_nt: TGTGCCAGCAGTCCCCCCGGGACTAGCGGGAGAGATGAGCAGTTCTTC
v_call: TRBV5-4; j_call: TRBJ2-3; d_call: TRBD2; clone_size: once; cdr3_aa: CASSLDPGGATDTQYF; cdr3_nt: TGTGCCAGCAGCTTGGACCCGGGGGGGGCCACAGATACGCAGTATTTT
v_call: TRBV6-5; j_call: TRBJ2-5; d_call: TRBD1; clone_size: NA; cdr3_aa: CASSYSTGAKTREQYF; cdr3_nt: TGTGCCAGCAGTTACTCGACAGGGGCAAAAACTCGGGAGCAGTACTTC
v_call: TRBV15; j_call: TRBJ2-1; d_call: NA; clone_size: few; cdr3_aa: CATSTRGQSLDEQFF; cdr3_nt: TGTGCCACCAGCACCCGAGGGCAGAGTCTCGATGAGCAGTTCTTC
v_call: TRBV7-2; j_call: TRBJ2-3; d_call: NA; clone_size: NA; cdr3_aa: CASSLSRWRDTQYF; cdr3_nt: TGTGCCAGCAGCTTATCTCGGTGGCGGGATACGCAGTATTTT
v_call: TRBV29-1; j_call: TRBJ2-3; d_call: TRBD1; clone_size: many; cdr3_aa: CSVEDGTATDTQYF; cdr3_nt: TGCAGCGTTGAAGATGGGACAGCAACAGATACGCAGTATTTT
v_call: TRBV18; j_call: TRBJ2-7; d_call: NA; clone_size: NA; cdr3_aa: CASSPSAISGYEQYF; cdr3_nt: TGTGCCAGCTCACCAAGCGCTATCTCGGGTTACGAGCAGTACTTC
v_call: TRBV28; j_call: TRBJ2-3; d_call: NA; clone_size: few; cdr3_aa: CASTPGRTDTQYF; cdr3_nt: TGTGCCAGCACCCCAGGGAGGACAGATACGCAGTATTTT
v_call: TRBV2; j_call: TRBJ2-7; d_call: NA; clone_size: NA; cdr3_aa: CASSDSDGTYEQYF; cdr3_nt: TGTGCCAGCAGTGACAGTGACGGAACCTACGAGCAGTACTTC
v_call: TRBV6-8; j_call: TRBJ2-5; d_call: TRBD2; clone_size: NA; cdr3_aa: CASRAGAQYF; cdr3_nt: TGTGCCAGCCGGGCGGGGGCCCAGTACTTC
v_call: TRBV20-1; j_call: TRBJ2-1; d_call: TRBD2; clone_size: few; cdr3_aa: CSAPRSGGVNEQFF; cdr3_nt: TGCAGTGCCCCGAGGAGCGGGGGGGTAAATGAGCAGTTCTTC
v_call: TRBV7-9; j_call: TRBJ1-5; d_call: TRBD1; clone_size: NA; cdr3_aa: CANSPSGQGSQPQHF; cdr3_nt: TGTGCCAACAGCCCGTCAGGACAGGGTAGTCAGCCCCAGCATTTT
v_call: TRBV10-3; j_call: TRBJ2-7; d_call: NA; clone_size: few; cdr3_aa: CAISDDGTYEQYF; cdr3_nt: TGTGCCATCAGTGACGACGGAACCTACGAGCAGTACTTC
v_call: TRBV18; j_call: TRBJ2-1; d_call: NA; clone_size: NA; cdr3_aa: CASSPLALSSYNEQFF; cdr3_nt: TGTGCCAGCTCACCACTGGCCTTGAGCTCCTACAATGAGCAGTTCTTC
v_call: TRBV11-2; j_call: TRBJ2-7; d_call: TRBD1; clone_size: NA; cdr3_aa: CASSRGSGQGPSYEQYF; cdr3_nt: TGTGCCAGCAGCCGGGGGTCAGGACAGGGCCCCTCCTACGAGCAGTACTTC
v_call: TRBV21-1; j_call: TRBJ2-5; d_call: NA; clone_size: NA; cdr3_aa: CASSKGGQQETQYF; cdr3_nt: TGTGCCAGCAGCAAAGGGGGACAACAAGAGACCCAGTACTTC
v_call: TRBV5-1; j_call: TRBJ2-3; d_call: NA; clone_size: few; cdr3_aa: CASSNGPTDTQYF; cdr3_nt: TGCGCCAGCAGCAACGGACCCACAGATACGCAGTATTTT
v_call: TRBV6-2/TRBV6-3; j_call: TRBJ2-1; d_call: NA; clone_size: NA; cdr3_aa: CASRGLEGEQFF; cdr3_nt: TGTGCCAGCAGGGGCCTGGAGGGTGAGCAGTTCTTC
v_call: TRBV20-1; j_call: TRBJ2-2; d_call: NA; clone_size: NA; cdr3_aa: CSARDGGASDTGELFF; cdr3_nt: TGCAGTGCTAGAGATGGAGGGGCGTCGGACACCGGGGAGCTGTTTTTT
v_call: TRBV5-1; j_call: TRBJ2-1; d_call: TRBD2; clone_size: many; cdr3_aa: CASSSPGLAGGDEQFF; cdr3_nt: TGCGCCAGCAGCTCCCCCGGACTAGCGGGAGGGGATGAGCAGTTCTTC
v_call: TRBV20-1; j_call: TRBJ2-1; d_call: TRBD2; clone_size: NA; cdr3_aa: CSARGTSGNEQFF; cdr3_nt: TGCAGTGCTAGAGGGACTAGTGGCAATGAGCAGTTCTTC
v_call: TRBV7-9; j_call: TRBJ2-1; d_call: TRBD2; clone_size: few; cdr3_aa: CASSKLALSYNEQFF; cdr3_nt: TGTGCCAGCAGTAAACTAGCGTTGTCCTACAATGAGCAGTTCTTC
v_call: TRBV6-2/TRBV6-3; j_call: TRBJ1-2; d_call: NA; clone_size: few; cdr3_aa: CASARRVRGRWDYGYTF; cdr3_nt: TGTGCCAGCGCGCGCCGAGTCAGGGGCCGCTGGGACTATGGCTACACCTTC
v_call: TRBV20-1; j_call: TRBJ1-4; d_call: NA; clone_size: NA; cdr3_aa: CSATIREGAEKLFF; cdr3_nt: TGCAGTGCTACGATCCGGGAGGGAGCAGAAAAACTGTTTTTT